This T cell receptor (beta chain) was sequenced during a study of brain T cells in children with intractable seizures. About this clone: Its target is unknown. The sample carries other DNA sequences with the same CDR3.

Points from the study as a whole: Pre-surgery blood may have been undersampled, hiding some clones.

Sequencing was limited to surgery cases with top T cell transcript signatures in brain tissue. Profiled with immunoSEQ multiplex PCR; TCRdb holds only in-frame clones, not every one. The repertoire includes 110,000 or so clones, 94% of them detected once, and roughly 4% sits in the top ten. The V and J ends lost 3 bases and 2 bases respectively, with 7 bases between them. CDR3 length: 13 residues. From germline, CDR1 is SGHRS and CDR2 YFSETQ. The sequence was obtained from a boy under two years old with hemimegalencephaly and intractable seizures. Sequenced material: peripheral blood, taken at surgery. This sequence joins TRBV5-1 and TRBJ2-3; D gene uncertain. CDR3 region: CASSWGFTDTQYF. The CDR3 DNA sequence: TGCGCCAGCAGCTGGGGATTCACAGATACGCAGTATTTT.